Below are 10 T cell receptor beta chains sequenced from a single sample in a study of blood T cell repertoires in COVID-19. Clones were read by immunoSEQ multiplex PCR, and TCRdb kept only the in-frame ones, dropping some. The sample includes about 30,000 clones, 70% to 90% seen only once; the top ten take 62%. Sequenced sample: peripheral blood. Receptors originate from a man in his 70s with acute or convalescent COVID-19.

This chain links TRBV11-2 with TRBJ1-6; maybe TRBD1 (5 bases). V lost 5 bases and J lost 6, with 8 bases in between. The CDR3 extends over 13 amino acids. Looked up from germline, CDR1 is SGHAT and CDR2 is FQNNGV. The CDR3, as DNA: TGTGCCAGCAGCGTTGACAGTAATTCACCCCTCCACTTT. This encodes CASSVDSNSPLHF.

The CDR3 DNA reads as TGTGCCAGCAGCTTGCAACTTGAAGAGACGCAGTATTTT. This encodes CASSLQLEETQYF. The chain recombines TRBV11-2 with TRBJ2-3; D remains unclear. The germline gives CDR1 SGHAT, CDR2 FQNNGV. Between the trimmed V and J ends, which lost 3 bases and 9 bases, there was a span of 13 bases. CDR3 length: 13 amino acids.

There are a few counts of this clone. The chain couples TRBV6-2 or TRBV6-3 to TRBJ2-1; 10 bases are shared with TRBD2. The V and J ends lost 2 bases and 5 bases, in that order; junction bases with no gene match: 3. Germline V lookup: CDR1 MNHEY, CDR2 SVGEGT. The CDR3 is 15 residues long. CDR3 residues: CASSYEGLADNEQFF. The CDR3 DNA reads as TGTGCCAGCAGTTACGAAGGACTAGCGGACAATGAGCAGTTCTTC.

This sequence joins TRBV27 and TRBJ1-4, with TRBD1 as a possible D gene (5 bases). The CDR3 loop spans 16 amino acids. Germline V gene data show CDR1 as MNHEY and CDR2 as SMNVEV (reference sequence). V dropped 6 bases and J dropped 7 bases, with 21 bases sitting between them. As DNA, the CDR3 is TGTGCCAGCAGGCCAGGCGGGGCAGAAGGTGGTGAAAAACTGTTTTTT. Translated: CASRPGGAEGGEKLFF.

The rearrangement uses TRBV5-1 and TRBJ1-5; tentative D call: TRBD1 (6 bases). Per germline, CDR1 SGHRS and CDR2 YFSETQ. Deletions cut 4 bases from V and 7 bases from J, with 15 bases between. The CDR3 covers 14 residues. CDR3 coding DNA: TGCGCCAGCAGCCCCGGAGGGGGGGAACAGCCCCAGCATTTT. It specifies CASSPGGGEQPQHF.

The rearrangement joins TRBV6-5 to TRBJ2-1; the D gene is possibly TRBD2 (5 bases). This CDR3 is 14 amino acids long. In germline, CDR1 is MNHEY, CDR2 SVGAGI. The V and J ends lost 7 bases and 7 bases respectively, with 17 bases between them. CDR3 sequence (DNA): TGTGCCAGCACGGGATTCGGTCCGGGTAATGAGCAGTTCTTC. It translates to CASTGFGPGNEQFF.

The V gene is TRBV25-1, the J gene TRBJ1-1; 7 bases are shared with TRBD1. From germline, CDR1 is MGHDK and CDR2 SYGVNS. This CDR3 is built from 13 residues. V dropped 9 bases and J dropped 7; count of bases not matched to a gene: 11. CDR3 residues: CASRMDRLDEAFF. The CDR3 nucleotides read TGTGCCAGTCGAATGGACAGGCTGGATGAAGCTTTCTTT.

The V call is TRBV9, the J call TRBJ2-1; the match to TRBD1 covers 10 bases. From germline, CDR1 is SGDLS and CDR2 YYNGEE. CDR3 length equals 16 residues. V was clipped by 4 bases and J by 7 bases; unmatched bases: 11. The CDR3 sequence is CASSPPTGGARNEQFF. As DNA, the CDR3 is TGTGCCAGCAGCCCCCCGACAGGGGGCGCGCGGAATGAGCAGTTCTTC.

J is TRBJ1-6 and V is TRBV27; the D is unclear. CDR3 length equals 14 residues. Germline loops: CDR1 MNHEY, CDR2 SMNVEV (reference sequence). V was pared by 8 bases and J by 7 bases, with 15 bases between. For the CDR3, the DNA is TGTGCCAGCTCCAGGCTGGGTTTAAATTCACCCCTCCACTTT. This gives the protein CASSRLGLNSPLHF.

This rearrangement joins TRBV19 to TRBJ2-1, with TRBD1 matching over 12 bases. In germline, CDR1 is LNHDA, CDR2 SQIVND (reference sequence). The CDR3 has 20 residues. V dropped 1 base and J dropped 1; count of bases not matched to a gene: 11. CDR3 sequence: CASSIGYPGQGAFSYNEQFF. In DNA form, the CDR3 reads TGTGCCAGTAGTATAGGTTACCCGGGACAGGGGGCCTTTTCCTACAATGAGCAGTTCTTC.